One and the same sample provided the 3 T cell receptor beta chains below, sequenced in a study of cytomegalovirus exposure and HLA in healthy donors. PCR employed 60 Vbeta and 13 Jbeta primers. Clones were read by immunoSEQ multiplex PCR, and TCRdb kept only the in-frame ones, dropping some. The ten most abundant clones cover 6.5% of a sample with approximately 180,000 clones. What was sequenced was PBMCs. These TCRs come from a man aged 25 to 45 in good health and CMV-seronegative.

The chain couples TRBV7-9 to TRBJ2-3, with D perhaps matching TRBD1 (5 bases). Looked up from germline, CDR1 is SEHNR and CDR2 is FQNEAQ (reference sequence). The CDR3 contains 14 residues. V gave up 5 bases and J gave up 4 bases, with 13 bases separating them. CDR3 sequence reads: CASSQGFGPDTQYF. For the CDR3, the DNA is TGTGCCAGCAGCCAGGGCTTTGGCCCAGATACGCAGTATTTT.

The V and J genes are TRBV6-1 and TRBJ2-5; 8 positions match TRBD1. The tail of the sequence fits TRBJ2-7 better, so the J call may be wrong. Per germline, CDR1 MNHNS and CDR2 SASEGT. CDR3 length: 14 amino acids. The CDR3 sequence is CASIHRGITYEQYF. CDR3 nucleotides: TGTGCCAGCATCCACAGGGGGATCACCTACGAGCAGTACTTC.

The rearrangement links TRBV27 to TRBJ2-1; 8 nucleotides agree with TRBD2. Trimming at V came to 5 bases and at J to 0 bases, leaving 6 bases not matched to a gene. The CDR3 totals 16 residues. In germline, CDR1 is MNHEY, CDR2 SMNVEV (reference sequence). The CDR3 loop reads CASSPGTRSSYNEQFF. The CDR3 DNA reads as TGTGCCAGCAGTCCTGGGACTAGAAGCTCCTACAATGAGCAGTTCTTC.